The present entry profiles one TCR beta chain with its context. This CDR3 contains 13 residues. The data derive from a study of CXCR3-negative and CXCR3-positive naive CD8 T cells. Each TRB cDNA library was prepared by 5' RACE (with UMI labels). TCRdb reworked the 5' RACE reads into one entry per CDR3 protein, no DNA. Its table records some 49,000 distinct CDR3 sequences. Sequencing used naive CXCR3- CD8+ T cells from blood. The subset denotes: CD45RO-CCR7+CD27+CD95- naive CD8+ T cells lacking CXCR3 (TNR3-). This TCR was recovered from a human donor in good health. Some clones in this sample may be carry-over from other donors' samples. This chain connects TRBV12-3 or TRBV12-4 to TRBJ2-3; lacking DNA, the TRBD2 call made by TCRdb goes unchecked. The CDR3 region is CASSFPSTDTQYF.